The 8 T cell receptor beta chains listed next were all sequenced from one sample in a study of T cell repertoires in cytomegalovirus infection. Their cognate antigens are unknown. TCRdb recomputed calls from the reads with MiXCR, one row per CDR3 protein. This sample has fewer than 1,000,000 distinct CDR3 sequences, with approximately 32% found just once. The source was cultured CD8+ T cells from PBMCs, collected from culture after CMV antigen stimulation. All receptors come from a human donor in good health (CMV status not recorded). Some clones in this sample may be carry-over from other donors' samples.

Here the CDR3 DNA reads TGTGCCAGCACCCCCCTCGAGGCGGGGCAAGAGACCCAGTACTTC. This sequence encodes CASTPLEAGQETQYF. V and J are TRBV6-6 and TRBJ2-5, with D tentatively TRBD2 (6 bases). The V end was cut by 7 bases, the J end by 2 bases, with 17 bases between. CDR1 and CDR2 (germline): MNHNY, SVGAGI (reference sequence). This CDR3 region has 15 residues.

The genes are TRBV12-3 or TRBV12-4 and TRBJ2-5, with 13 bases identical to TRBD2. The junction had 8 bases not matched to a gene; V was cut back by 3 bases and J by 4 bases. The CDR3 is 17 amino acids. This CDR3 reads CASSLRQGLAGIETQYF. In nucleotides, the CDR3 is TGTGCCAGCAGTTTGAGACAGGGACTAGCGGGGATAGAGACCCAGTACTTC.

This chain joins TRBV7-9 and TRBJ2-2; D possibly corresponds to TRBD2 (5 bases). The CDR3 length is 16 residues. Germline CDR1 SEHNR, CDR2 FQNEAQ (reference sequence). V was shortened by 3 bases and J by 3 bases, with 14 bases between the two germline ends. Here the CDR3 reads CASSFGAGLHTGELFF. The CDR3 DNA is TGTGCCAGCAGCTTTGGTGCGGGCCTACACACCGGGGAGCTGTTTTTT.

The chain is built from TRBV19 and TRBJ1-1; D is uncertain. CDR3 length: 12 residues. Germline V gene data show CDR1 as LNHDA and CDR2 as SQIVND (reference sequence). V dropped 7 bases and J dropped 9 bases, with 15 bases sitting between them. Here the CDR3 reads CASTSLEWKAFF. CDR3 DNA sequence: TGTGCCAGTACCTCCCTAGAGTGGAAAGCTTTCTTT.

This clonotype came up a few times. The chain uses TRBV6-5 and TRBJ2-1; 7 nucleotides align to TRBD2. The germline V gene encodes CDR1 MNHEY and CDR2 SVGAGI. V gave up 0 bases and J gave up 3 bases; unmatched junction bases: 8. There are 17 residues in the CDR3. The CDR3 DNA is TGTGCCAGCAGTTACTCTGGGGCTAGCGGAGGCTACAATGAGCAGTTCTTC. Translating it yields CASSYSGASGGYNEQFF.

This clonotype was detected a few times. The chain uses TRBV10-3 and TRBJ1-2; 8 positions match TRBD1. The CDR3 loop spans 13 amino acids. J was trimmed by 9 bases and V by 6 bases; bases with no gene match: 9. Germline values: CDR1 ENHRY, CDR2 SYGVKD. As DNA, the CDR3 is TGTGCCATCAGAGACAGGGGAGGGAAAAGCTACACCTTC. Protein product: CAIRDRGGKSYTF.

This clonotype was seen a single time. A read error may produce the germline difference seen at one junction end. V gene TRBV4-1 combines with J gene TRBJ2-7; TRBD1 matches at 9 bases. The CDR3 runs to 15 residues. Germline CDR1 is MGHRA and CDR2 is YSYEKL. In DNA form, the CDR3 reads TGTGCCAGCAGCCAGACCGGGACAGGGCTCTACGAGCAGTACTTC. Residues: CASSQTGTGLYEQYF.

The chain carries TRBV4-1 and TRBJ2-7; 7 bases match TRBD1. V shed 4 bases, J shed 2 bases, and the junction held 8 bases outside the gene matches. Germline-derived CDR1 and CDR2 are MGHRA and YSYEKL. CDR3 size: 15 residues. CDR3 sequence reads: CASSPTGQDPYEQYF. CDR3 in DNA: TGCGCCAGCAGCCCTACCGGACAGGACCCCTACGAGCAGTACTTC.